This record looks at one T cell receptor (beta chain) sequence and its context. Sequencing was performed with immunoSEQ multiplex PCR; in TCRdb, only in-frame clones are kept and a portion is missing. The data hold 14,000 or so clones, with 75% to 90% observed a single time. The data were obtained in a study of blood T cell repertoires in COVID-19. Study as a whole: The cDNA or gDNA used as material had been derived from T cells, B-cell-depleted T cells, or PBMCs.

This CDR3 has 15 residues. V was pared by 3 bases and J by 3 bases, with 3 bases of the junction left unmatched. CDR1 is LNHDA, CDR2 SQIVND, per germline (reference sequence). V usage is TRBV19 and J usage is TRBJ1-4; TRBD1 matches at 8 bases. This TCR was recovered from a human donor in a cohort sampled during active COVID-19. Sequenced material: peripheral blood. CDR3 protein: CASSITTGANEKLFF. CDR3 in DNA: TGTGCCAGTAGTATTACGACAGGGGCTAATGAAAAACTGTTTTTT.